These T cell receptor beta chains were read from a single sample in a study of Ad26.COV2.S vaccination and SARS-CoV-2 variants. Assay used: immunoSEQ multiplex PCR; TCRdb lists only in-frame clones, some missing. The sample shows about 350,000 clones, about 89% of them seen only once. Sequenced here: peripheral blood, sampled in a trial of Ad26.COV2.S vaccine versus placebo. These receptors came from a person aged 18-60 years who received the Ad26.COV2.S COVID-19 vaccine or a placebo. The CDR3 runs from the conserved cysteine through the conserved F or W. The D gene is left open where the match is weak. Part of the rows lack a size; the others show once, few, many or a class for expanded clones.

d_call j_call clone_size v_call cdr3_nt cdr3_aa
- TRBJ1-5 - TRBV6-2/TRBV6-3 TGTGCCAGCAGTTTAGGACGCAATCAGCCCCAGCATTTT CASSLGRNQPQHF
TRBD1 TRBJ1-2 once TRBV9 TGTGCCAGCAGCGTAGAACAGGGGGCTGGCTACACCTTC CASSVEQGAGYTF
- TRBJ1-2 - TRBV9 TGTGCCAGCAGCGTAGGACGGACTAACTATGGCTACACCTTC CASSVGRTNYGYTF
- TRBJ2-2 once TRBV5-4 TGTGCCAGCAGCTTGGAGGCAGGAGGGGCCGGGGAGCTGTTTTTT CASSLEAGGAGELFF
TRBD1 TRBJ2-2 - TRBV18 TGTGCCAGCTCACCCGCGCGGACAGGTACCGGGGAGCTGTTTTTT CASSPARTGTGELFF
TRBD2 TRBJ2-3 once TRBV5-5 TGTGCCAGCAGATCTTTAGCGGGAGGGATCACAGATACGCAGTATTTT CASRSLAGGITDTQYF
TRBD1 TRBJ2-7 - TRBV3-1/TRBV3-2 TGTGCCAGCAGCCAAGTCCGGGACAGGGACTACGAGCAGTACTTC CASSQVRDRDYEQYF
- TRBJ1-2 - TRBV25-1 TGTGCCAGCAGCTACGGGACTTATCTGGAGGGCTACACCTTC CASSYGTYLEGYTF
TRBD1 TRBJ2-3 - TRBV5-6 TGTGCCAGCAGCCTAGGACAGGGGGCGAGAGATACGCAGTATTTT CASSLGQGARDTQYF
TRBD1 TRBJ1-5 few TRBV7-9 TGTGCCAGCAGTGCTCAGGGGGCCTATCAGCCCCAGCATTTT CASSAQGAYQPQHF
- TRBJ1-1 - TRBV19 TGTGCCAGTACACTTCGGGTCTTGGACACTGAAGCTTTCTTT CASTLRVLDTEAFF
TRBD2 TRBJ2-3 - TRBV5-6 TGTGCCAGCAGCGCGGTGGGACTAGCGGGGCACATCACAGATACGCAGTATTTT CASSAVGLAGHITDTQYF
TRBD2 TRBJ2-1 once TRBV11-2 TGTGCCAGCAGCTTAGGCACATGGGCGGGAGACGATGAGCAGTTCTTC CASSLGTWAGDDEQFF
- TRBJ1-2 - TRBV28 TGTGCCAGCAGTTTAAACTACCGGGGCGCTCATGGCTACACCTTC CASSLNYRGAHGYTF
TRBD2 TRBJ2-3 - TRBV5-1 TGCGCCAGCAGCATGGCACTAGCGGGGGGCACAGATACGCAGTATTTT CASSMALAGGTDTQYF
- TRBJ1-6 - TRBV4-1 TGCGCCAGCAGCCAATTGAATTCACCCCTCCACTTT CASSQLNSPLHF
- TRBJ1-2 - TRBV28 TGTGCCAGCAGTTTTTCCCCTGATGGCTACACCTTC CASSFSPDGYTF